The clone carrying this TCR beta chain was counted a single time. The antigen is unknown. TCRdb's table, derived via immunoSEQ multiplex PCR, lists solely in-frame clones and lacks some. The data hold some 120,000 clones, with 80% to 90% observed a single time. The data are from a study of T cell responses to AZD1222 COVID-19 vaccine. For the study at large: Pooling of second doses given at about 4 or about 12 weeks was done.

Whole-study findings and limits: The donor cohort was predominantly white British with a female majority, and clonal diversity may have been underestimated. Increases in Spike-specific TCR breadth and depth were seen after two AZD1222 doses.

Specimen: peripheral blood, collected on day 0 of AZD1222 vaccination. This receptor was taken from an adult in good health.

The CDR3 coding sequence is TGTGCCAGCAGCTTGGGCATCAAGAATGAGCAGTTCTTC. This sequence encodes CASSLGIKNEQFF. The chain uses TRBV5-5 and TRBJ2-1, with D unresolved. CDR3 length: 13 residues. In germline, CDR1 is SGHKS, CDR2 YYEKEE (reference sequence). The V end was cut by 0 bases, the J end by 7 bases, with 8 bases between.